Listed below are T cell receptor beta chains from one sample, sequenced in a study of T-cell reconstitution after alpha-beta-depleted transplantation in children. TCRdb called the PCR reads again in MiXCR, with one record for every CDR3 protein. The data hold hundreds of thousands of distinct CDR3 sequences, with about a tenth observed a single time. This specimen consisted of PBMCs, obtained before TCRalphabeta/CD19-depleted stem cell transplant. The receptors were sampled from a boy under three years old with acute myeloid leukemia, due to receive a stem cell transplant. Both conserved end residues are part of each CDR3. Each record gives: CDR3 DNA, CDR3 protein, clone size, D gene, CDR3 length, J gene, V gene. D genes are given only for firm matches. Clone size is not always given. Where it is, it says once, few, many or a class for expanded clones.

cdr3_nt: TGCAGCGCTCGCTTGGTAGCGCAACGCACAGATACGCAGTATTTT
cdr3_aa: CSARLVAQRTDTQYF
clone_size: many
d_call: NA
cdr3_length: 15
j_call: TRBJ2-3
v_call: TRBV29-1

cdr3_nt: TGTGCCAGCAGCCAAGATCCTTCGTCCGAGCAGTACTTC
cdr3_aa: CASSQDPSSEQYF
clone_size: many
d_call: NA
cdr3_length: 13
j_call: TRBJ2-7
v_call: TRBV3-1

cdr3_nt: TGTGCCAGCAGCTTTATTCGTAGGGACTTAGCCAAAAACATTCAGTACTTC
cdr3_aa: CASSFIRRDLAKNIQYF
clone_size: NA
d_call: NA
cdr3_length: 17
j_call: TRBJ2-4
v_call: TRBV13

cdr3_nt: TGTGCCATCAGTGAGTCGGGGGGACTAGCGGGAGAGGTCTTCAATGAGCAGTTCTTC
cdr3_aa: CAISESGGLAGEVFNEQFF
clone_size: many
d_call: TRBD2
cdr3_length: 19
j_call: TRBJ2-1
v_call: TRBV10-3

cdr3_nt: TGTGCCAGCACCCCGGGAGATACGCAGTATTTT
cdr3_aa: CASTPGDTQYF
clone_size: many
d_call: NA
cdr3_length: 11
j_call: TRBJ2-3
v_call: TRBV7-9

cdr3_nt: TGTGCCATCGATGCGACAGGTTTGAGGGTTGATGAGCAGTTCTTC
cdr3_aa: CAIDATGLRVDEQFF
clone_size: NA
d_call: NA
cdr3_length: 15
j_call: TRBJ2-1
v_call: TRBV2

cdr3_nt: TGTGCCACCAGCAGAGATCTGGCGTACCGGAACACCGGGGAGCTGTTTTTT
cdr3_aa: CATSRDLAYRNTGELFF
clone_size: many
d_call: NA
cdr3_length: 17
j_call: TRBJ2-2
v_call: TRBV15

cdr3_nt: TGTGCCAGCGGTGGGGCTAGCCTGGGGTACGAGCAGTACTTC
cdr3_aa: CASGGASLGYEQYF
clone_size: NA
d_call: NA
cdr3_length: 14
j_call: TRBJ2-7
v_call: TRBV6-1

cdr3_nt: TGTGCCAGCAGTTTAGTGCGGACAGGACTAGGGGAGCAGTACTTC
cdr3_aa: CASSLVRTGLGEQYF
clone_size: many
d_call: NA
cdr3_length: 15
j_call: TRBJ2-7
v_call: TRBV12-3/TRBV12-4

cdr3_nt: TGTGCCAGCAGTTTAGCCCGGACAGGGGCGACAGATACGCAGTATTTT
cdr3_aa: CASSLARTGATDTQYF
clone_size: NA
d_call: TRBD1
cdr3_length: 16
j_call: TRBJ2-3
v_call: TRBV12-3/TRBV12-4

cdr3_nt: TGCGCCAGCAGCTTGATAGACAGGCCCCCCTACGAGCAGTACTTC
cdr3_aa: CASSLIDRPPYEQYF
clone_size: many
d_call: NA
cdr3_length: 15
j_call: TRBJ2-7
v_call: TRBV5-1

cdr3_nt: TGTGCCAGCAGTTCGAGACTGGAGGGCACAGATACGCAGTATTTT
cdr3_aa: CASSSRLEGTDTQYF
clone_size: many
d_call: NA
cdr3_length: 15
j_call: TRBJ2-3
v_call: TRBV27

cdr3_nt: TGCAGTGCGCCGCAATCCTACAATGAGCAGTTCTTC
cdr3_aa: CSAPQSYNEQFF
clone_size: NA
d_call: NA
cdr3_length: 12
j_call: TRBJ2-1
v_call: TRBV20-1

cdr3_nt: TGTGCCAGCAGCCAACCAAGACTAGCGGGACCCATTAATGAGCAGTTCTTC
cdr3_aa: CASSQPRLAGPINEQFF
clone_size: few
d_call: TRBD2
cdr3_length: 17
j_call: TRBJ2-1
v_call: TRBV7-2

cdr3_nt: TGCAGCGTCCCCGGGACAGTCCATCGCTACACCTTC
cdr3_aa: CSVPGTVHRYTF
clone_size: NA
d_call: TRBD1
cdr3_length: 12
j_call: TRBJ1-2
v_call: TRBV29-1

cdr3_nt: TGTGCCAGCAGTTTTACCCCGGGACAGAATAATTCACCCCTCCACTTT
cdr3_aa: CASSFTPGQNNSPLHF
clone_size: few
d_call: TRBD1
cdr3_length: 16
j_call: TRBJ1-6
v_call: TRBV12-3/TRBV12-4

cdr3_nt: TGCAGTGCTAGAGATGGGGGGCGGAACAATCAGCCCCAGCATTTT
cdr3_aa: CSARDGGRNNQPQHF
clone_size: NA
d_call: NA
cdr3_length: 15
j_call: TRBJ1-5
v_call: TRBV20-1

cdr3_nt: TGTGCCAGCATCCGGGACCCCGATACGCAGTATTTT
cdr3_aa: CASIRDPDTQYF
clone_size: few
d_call: NA
cdr3_length: 12
j_call: TRBJ2-3
v_call: TRBV6-6

cdr3_nt: TGTGCCAGCAGCTTAGTCGACCGGGCCCCCTACAATGAGCAGTTCTTC
cdr3_aa: CASSLVDRAPYNEQFF
clone_size: many
d_call: NA
cdr3_length: 16
j_call: TRBJ2-1
v_call: TRBV7-2

cdr3_nt: TGCAGTGCTAGAGATCTGGGGGGGTGGTCCTACGAGCAGTACTTC
cdr3_aa: CSARDLGGWSYEQYF
clone_size: NA
d_call: TRBD2
cdr3_length: 15
j_call: TRBJ2-7
v_call: TRBV20-1

cdr3_nt: TGTGCCACCAGCAGAGTGGTCGGAAGCTCCTACAATGAGCAGTTCTTC
cdr3_aa: CATSRVVGSSYNEQFF
clone_size: many
d_call: NA
cdr3_length: 16
j_call: TRBJ2-1
v_call: TRBV15

cdr3_nt: TGTGCCAGCAACCGGGACATGGACTCCTACGAGCAGTACTTC
cdr3_aa: CASNRDMDSYEQYF
clone_size: many
d_call: NA
cdr3_length: 14
j_call: TRBJ2-7
v_call: TRBV14

cdr3_nt: TGTGCCAGTAGTGCGGCCGGGACAGGGAGTAACTACAATGAGCAGTTCTTC
cdr3_aa: CASSAAGTGSNYNEQFF
clone_size: few
d_call: TRBD1
cdr3_length: 17
j_call: TRBJ2-1
v_call: TRBV19

cdr3_nt: TGCGCCAGCAGCTTGTTCCCCCAAGAGACCCAGTACTTC
cdr3_aa: CASSLFPQETQYF
clone_size: many
d_call: NA
cdr3_length: 13
j_call: TRBJ2-5
v_call: TRBV5-1

cdr3_nt: TGTGCCAGCAGCACAGGGAACACCATATATTTT
cdr3_aa: CASSTGNTIYF
clone_size: few
d_call: NA
cdr3_length: 11
j_call: TRBJ1-3
v_call: TRBV5-5

cdr3_nt: TGCAGCGTTGCTCGTCGACTAGCGGAGTACAATGAGCAGTTCTTC
cdr3_aa: CSVARRLAEYNEQFF
clone_size: many
d_call: TRBD2
cdr3_length: 15
j_call: TRBJ2-1
v_call: TRBV29-1

cdr3_nt: TGTGCCAGCAGCAGACAGGGAACCTACGAGCAGTACTTC
cdr3_aa: CASSRQGTYEQYF
clone_size: many
d_call: TRBD1
cdr3_length: 13
j_call: TRBJ2-7
v_call: TRBV12-3/TRBV12-4

cdr3_nt: TGCGCCAGCAGCTTGAGGACTAGCGTAAACACCGGGGAGCTGTTTTTT
cdr3_aa: CASSLRTSVNTGELFF
clone_size: few
d_call: TRBD2
cdr3_length: 16
j_call: TRBJ2-2
v_call: TRBV5-1

cdr3_nt: TGTGCCAGCAGCTCGACCTGGAACGAGCAGTACTTC
cdr3_aa: CASSSTWNEQYF
clone_size: many
d_call: NA
cdr3_length: 12
j_call: TRBJ2-7
v_call: TRBV6-6

cdr3_nt: TGTGCCAGCAGCCCGATCGGGAAACTGGATTCACCCCTCCACTTT
cdr3_aa: CASSPIGKLDSPLHF
clone_size: many
d_call: NA
cdr3_length: 15
j_call: TRBJ1-6
v_call: TRBV7-3

cdr3_nt: TGTGCCAGCAGTTTATTTCCCGGGGGCTCCTACGAGCAGTACTTC
cdr3_aa: CASSLFPGGSYEQYF
clone_size: few
d_call: NA
cdr3_length: 15
j_call: TRBJ2-7
v_call: TRBV27

cdr3_nt: TGTGCCAGCAGGCCTGCCCGACCCGGAAACCCCATATATTTT
cdr3_aa: CASRPARPGNPIYF
clone_size: few
d_call: NA
cdr3_length: 14
j_call: TRBJ1-3
v_call: TRBV12-3/TRBV12-4

cdr3_nt: TGTGCCAGCAGCCGGACAGGGTCAGAGACCCAGTACTTC
cdr3_aa: CASSRTGSETQYF
clone_size: many
d_call: TRBD1
cdr3_length: 13
j_call: TRBJ2-5
v_call: TRBV7-9

cdr3_nt: TGTGCCAGCAGCCCGACCCTGGGGGCAAGGGAGCAGTACTTC
cdr3_aa: CASSPTLGAREQYF
clone_size: many
d_call: NA
cdr3_length: 14
j_call: TRBJ2-7
v_call: TRBV9

cdr3_nt: TGCAGTGCTAGATGTCACAACACCGGGGAGCTGTTTTTT
cdr3_aa: CSARCHNTGELFF
clone_size: NA
d_call: NA
cdr3_length: 13
j_call: TRBJ2-2
v_call: TRBV20-1

cdr3_nt: TGCAGTGCTACCCGGACAGGACACCAAGAGACCCAGTACTTC
cdr3_aa: CSATRTGHQETQYF
clone_size: NA
d_call: TRBD1
cdr3_length: 14
j_call: TRBJ2-5
v_call: TRBV20-1

cdr3_nt: TGTGCCAGCAGTCGCCGTCGACAGGGGGCGAGGGAAGCTTTCTTT
cdr3_aa: CASSRRRQGAREAFF
clone_size: many
d_call: TRBD1
cdr3_length: 15
j_call: TRBJ1-1
v_call: TRBV12-3/TRBV12-4

cdr3_nt: TGTGCCAGCAGCTACGTTCCGAGGCTAGCGGGGGGTGAGCAGTTCTTC
cdr3_aa: CASSYVPRLAGGEQFF
clone_size: NA
d_call: TRBD2
cdr3_length: 16
j_call: TRBJ2-1
v_call: TRBV7-6

cdr3_nt: TGTGCCAGCAAGCGGGGAGCCAAAAACATTCAGTACTTC
cdr3_aa: CASKRGAKNIQYF
clone_size: NA
d_call: TRBD2
cdr3_length: 13
j_call: TRBJ2-4
v_call: TRBV28

cdr3_nt: TGCGCCAGCAGCCCGGAGGGGGGGCAGGGGCAGTACTTC
cdr3_aa: CASSPEGGQGQYF
clone_size: many
d_call: NA
cdr3_length: 13
j_call: TRBJ2-7
v_call: TRBV5-1

cdr3_nt: TGTGCCAGCAGCTTAGATCCAGCCGGGACTAGCGGTTACACCGGGGAGCTGTTTTTT
cdr3_aa: CASSLDPAGTSGYTGELFF
clone_size: many
d_call: TRBD2
cdr3_length: 19
j_call: TRBJ2-2
v_call: TRBV11-2

cdr3_nt: TGCGCCAGCAGCTGGAATGGGGGTGAGAACACTGAAGCTTTCTTT
cdr3_aa: CASSWNGGENTEAFF
clone_size: many
d_call: NA
cdr3_length: 15
j_call: TRBJ1-1
v_call: TRBV5-1

cdr3_nt: TGTGCCAGCAGCTTAGTATGGTTGGTTTCGCCGGGAGGCGATGAGCAGTTCTTC
cdr3_aa: CASSLVWLVSPGGDEQFF
clone_size: few
d_call: TRBD2
cdr3_length: 18
j_call: TRBJ2-1
v_call: TRBV7-6

cdr3_nt: TGTGCCAGCAGCCAAGGTGGCAGGGCGAACAATGAGCAGTTCTTC
cdr3_aa: CASSQGGRANNEQFF
clone_size: few
d_call: NA
cdr3_length: 15
j_call: TRBJ2-1
v_call: TRBV4-2

cdr3_nt: TGTGCCAGCAGCTTAGAGTTTAGGCGCACCGGGGAGCTGTTTTTT
cdr3_aa: CASSLEFRRTGELFF
clone_size: many
d_call: NA
cdr3_length: 15
j_call: TRBJ2-2
v_call: TRBV7-2

cdr3_nt: TGCAGTGCTAGAGATTTGACAGGGGCATGGGAAAAACTGTTTTTT
cdr3_aa: CSARDLTGAWEKLFF
clone_size: many
d_call: TRBD1
cdr3_length: 15
j_call: TRBJ1-4
v_call: TRBV20-1

cdr3_nt: TGTGCCAGCAGCCGACTAGCGGGAGATACGCAGTATTTT
cdr3_aa: CASSRLAGDTQYF
clone_size: many
d_call: TRBD2
cdr3_length: 13
j_call: TRBJ2-3
v_call: TRBV7-2

cdr3_nt: TGTGCCAGCAGTCCCTATTGGTCTGGAAACACCATATATTTT
cdr3_aa: CASSPYWSGNTIYF
clone_size: few
d_call: NA
cdr3_length: 14
j_call: TRBJ1-3
v_call: TRBV7-8

cdr3_nt: TGTGCCAGCAGCTTAGTGAGCGGGAGTAATGAGCAGTTCTTC
cdr3_aa: CASSLVSGSNEQFF
clone_size: many
d_call: TRBD2
cdr3_length: 14
j_call: TRBJ2-1
v_call: TRBV7-2

cdr3_nt: TGTGCCAGCAGTTTCCTCCAGGGTTACACTGAAGCTTTCTTT
cdr3_aa: CASSFLQGYTEAFF
clone_size: many
d_call: NA
cdr3_length: 14
j_call: TRBJ1-1
v_call: TRBV28

cdr3_nt: TGCAGGCCCCTACAGGGCGGGGGCACTGAAGCTTTCTTT
cdr3_aa: CRPLQGGGTEAFF
clone_size: many
d_call: NA
cdr3_length: 13
j_call: TRBJ1-1
v_call: TRBV20-1

cdr3_nt: TGTGCCAGCTCACCAGTAGAACAGAACTATGGCTACACCTTC
cdr3_aa: CASSPVEQNYGYTF
clone_size: many
d_call: NA
cdr3_length: 14
j_call: TRBJ1-2
v_call: TRBV18

cdr3_nt: TGTGCCAGCAGCCCCGACGACAGGGGGAGACTTCTAGCCAAAAACATTCAGTACTTC
cdr3_aa: CASSPDDRGRLLAKNIQYF
clone_size: many
d_call: TRBD1
cdr3_length: 19
j_call: TRBJ2-4
v_call: TRBV4-2